This is a list of T cell receptor beta chains from one sample in a study of spatial heterogeneity in lung cancer. TCRdb recomputed calls from the 5' RACE reads with MiXCR, one row per CDR3 protein. The repertoire has over 75,000 distinct CDR3 sequences, approximately 20% of them found once; the top ten carry less than 7.5%. The sample consisted of PBMCs, taken at surgery. These receptors were obtained from a male donor with early-stage non-small cell lung cancer. The CDR3 runs from the conserved cysteine through the conserved F or W. A D gene is named only where the DNA matches it firmly. Clone size, where shown, is once, few, many, or a class for clones that have expanded.

>.|12|TRBV19|few|TRBJ2-3
TGTGCCAGTAGTTGGGGAGTAGATACGCAGTATTTT
CASSWGVDTQYF
>.|14|TRBV20-1|.|TRBJ1-4
TGCAGTGGGATAGAGGATGGCCCGGGGGAAAAACTGTTTTTT
CSGIEDGPGEKLFF
>TRBD1|16|TRBV20-1|.|TRBJ2-3
TGCAGTGCTAGAATTTATCGACAGGGAGGCACAGATACGCAGTATTTT
CSARIYRQGGTDTQYF
>.|15|TRBV9|few|TRBJ1-1
TGTGCCAGCAGCGTAGATCAGGGGAGGTTCACTGAAGCTTTCTTT
CASSVDQGRFTEAFF
>TRBD2|14|TRBV2|many|TRBJ2-7
TGTGCCAGCAGTATTGTAGCGGGAGCCTACGAGCAGTACTTC
CASSIVAGAYEQYF
>.|12|TRBV5-6|.|TRBJ1-5
TGTGCCAGCAGCCGGCGGGATCAGCCCCAGCATTTT
CASSRRDQPQHF
>.|14|TRBV29-1|few|TRBJ2-4
TGCAGCGTTGAGACAGATCTAGCCAAAAACATTCAGTACTTC
CSVETDLAKNIQYF
>TRBD2|14|TRBV5-1|few|TRBJ2-1
TGCGCCAGCAGCCCGGGACTAGCGGCCAATGAGCAGTTCTTC
CASSPGLAANEQFF
>TRBD1|14|TRBV25-1|.|TRBJ2-3
TGTGCCAGCAGTGGGACAGGGGGCACAGATACGCAGTATTTT
CASSGTGGTDTQYF
>.|13|TRBV7-9|.|TRBJ1-1
TGTGCCAGCAGCTTAGCCGGGACCGATCAAGCTTTCTTT
CASSLAGTDQAFF
>.|15|TRBV7-2|.|TRBJ1-1
TGTGCCAGCAGCTATAGAGGACGGCTGAACACTGAAGCTTTCTTT
CASSYRGRLNTEAFF
>TRBD2|17|TRBV11-2|.|TRBJ2-7
TGTGCCAGCAGCTTAAGTCCCGGGACTAGCGGAGCCTACGAGCAGTACTTC
CASSLSPGTSGAYEQYF
>TRBD1|18|TRBV7-2|.|TRBJ2-5
TGTGCCAGCAGCCCTAGCCCACCGGGACAGGGCTATCAAGAGACCCAGTACTTC
CASSPSPPGQGYQETQYF
>TRBD2|15|TRBV20-1|.|TRBJ2-3
TGCAGTGCAAGACCCCTAGCGGGGGGCACAGATACGCAGTATTTT
CSARPLAGGTDTQYF
>.|16|TRBV30|few|TRBJ2-6
TGTGCCTGGAGAAGGAAGGGCTCCTCTGGGGCCAACGTCCTGACTTTC
CAWRRKGSSGANVLTF
>.|14|TRBV4-1|few|TRBJ2-3
TGCGCCAGCAGCCAAGATACCAACACAGATACGCAGTATTTT
CASSQDTNTDTQYF
>TRBD1|14|TRBV5-1|.|TRBJ2-3
TGCGCCAGCAGCTTGGATGTGGGACAGCCGGCGCAGTATTTT
CASSLDVGQPAQYF
>.|11|TRBV12-3/TRBV12-4|few|TRBJ2-3
TGTGCCAGCGCGCAGGCAGATACGCAGTATTTT
CASAQADTQYF
>.|15|TRBV6-2/TRBV6-3|few|TRBJ2-2
TGTGCCAGCACCGACGGGGACACCCACACCGGGGAGCTGTTTTTT
CASTDGDTHTGELFF
>.|14|TRBV11-3|.|TRBJ1-4
TGTGCCAGCAGCAAAGGACAGTCTCATGAAAAACTGTTTTTT
CASSKGQSHEKLFF
>.|14|TRBV24-1|many|TRBJ2-3
TGTGCCACCAGTGATACGTTGACCACAGATACGCAGTATTTT
CATSDTLTTDTQYF
>.|12|TRBV29-1|.|TRBJ1-1
TGCAGCGTGGTGATCGGGGGCCTTGAAGCTTTCTTT
CSVVIGGLEAFF
>.|13|TRBV5-4|few|TRBJ1-1
TGTGCCAGCAGCCTACAAGCGAACACTGAAGCTTTCTTT
CASSLQANTEAFF
>TRBD1|15|TRBV25-1|few|TRBJ1-6
TGTGCCAGCAGTGAATCTAGGACAGGGGGTTCACCCCTCCACTTT
CASSESRTGGSPLHF
>TRBD2|16|TRBV18|few|TRBJ2-1
TGTGCCAGCTCACAGGCCCGGACTAGCGAGTACAATGAGCAGTTCTTC
CASSQARTSEYNEQFF
>TRBD1|16|TRBV12-3/TRBV12-4|.|TRBJ2-6
TGTGCCAGCCGGGACAGGGGGCTCTCTGGGGCCAACGTCCTGACTTTC
CASRDRGLSGANVLTF
>.|15|TRBV5-1|.|TRBJ2-3
TGCGCCAGCAGCTTGGAGGGGGTTAGTGCTGATACGCAGTATTTT
CASSLEGVSADTQYF
>TRBD2|19|TRBV7-2|few|TRBJ2-3
TGTGCCAGCAGCTCCCGAATAACTAGCGGGTCCCCTAGCACAGATACGCAGTATTTT
CASSSRITSGSPSTDTQYF
>TRBD2|15|TRBV29-1|few|TRBJ2-1
TGCAGCGTTCGAGCAGGACTAGCGGGGGTACAAGAGCAGTTCTTC
CSVRAGLAGVQEQFF
>.|14|TRBV10-2|few|TRBJ1-2
TGCGCCAGCAGTTTAGAGTCAGCCAACTATGGCTACACCTTC
CASSLESANYGYTF
>.|13|TRBV12-3/TRBV12-4|.|TRBJ1-1
TGTGCCAGCAGGAGGAGTGCGAACACTGAAGCTTTCTTT
CASRRSANTEAFF
>.|15|TRBV6-1|.|TRBJ2-7
TGTGCCAGCAGTGAAGGATGGGGGGGGCCGAGAGAGCAGTACTTC
CASSEGWGGPREQYF
>TRBD1|15|TRBV28|.|TRBJ1-1
TGTGCCAGCAGACCTACTACAGGGGAGAACACTGAAGCTTTCTTT
CASRPTTGENTEAFF
>.|14|TRBV24-1|.|TRBJ2-5
TGTGCCACCAGTGATTCGGATGGGTCGGAGACCCAGTACTTC
CATSDSDGSETQYF
>.|16|TRBV9|.|TRBJ2-3
TGTGCCAGCAGCCCGTCCCTTTCGGGGGGCGAAGATACGCAGTATTTT
CASSPSLSGGEDTQYF
>TRBD2|15|TRBV29-1|.|TRBJ2-5
TGCAGCGTTCTAGGACTAGCGGGAGTGGGGGAGACCCAGTACTTC
CSVLGLAGVGETQYF